This entry features one T cell receptor (beta chain) sequence. This entry comes from a study of STAT5B mutations in CD4+ large granular lymphocyte leukemia. This CDR3 contains 15 residues. Germline lookup yields CDR1 MGHRA and CDR2 YSYEKL. V lost 1 base, J lost 3 bases, and 12 bases lay in between. Assay: immunoSEQ multiplex PCR; the TCRdb copy retains only in-frame clones and omits some. This table has about 37,000 clones, 65% to 70% appearing once. The receptor's source is a human donor in good health. This sequence joins TRBV4-1 and TRBJ1-1; D remains ambiguous. The specimen was CD4+ T cells from blood buffy coats. The CDR3 DNA reads TGCGCCAGCAGCCAAGGGTGGGGAAGCGACACTGAAGCTTTCTTT. Translating it yields CASSQGWGSDTEAFF.